This TCR beta chain was recorded in a study of blood T cell repertoires in COVID-19. The V gene end was trimmed by 6 bases and the J gene end by 0 bases; junction bases not matched to a gene: 5. The germline gives CDR1 ENHRY, CDR2 SYGVKD. There are 16 residues in the CDR3. Individuals aged roughly 18 to 95 years were recruited from 24 US areas. Participants reported their clinical history, and cohort assignment relied on those reports. In Cohort 3, a recovered donor had either two negative PCRs, clearance, or symptom resolution. As handled by the study authors: Nucleated cell counts were estimated from reference gene primer amplification. The method was immunoSEQ multiplex PCR; TCRdb's version includes in-frame clones alone and lacks a portion of them. V, J and clone size are taken as reported in that table, and D and trimming were inferred from the DNA itself. The sample lists roughly 400,000 clones, about 86% occurring once.

V is TRBV10-3 and J is TRBJ1-6, with 7 positions matching TRBD1. The sample taken for sequencing was PBMCs or T cells enriched from blood (not recorded which). The origin of this receptor is a woman in her 50s who had recovered from COVID-19. The CDR3 DNA reads TGTGCCATCAGAACAGGGGAAAGCTCCTATAATTCACCCCTCCACTTT. This codes for CAIRTGESSYNSPLHF.